The source of this T cell receptor (beta chain) is a study of beta chain features in type 1 diabetes (dated by TCRdb to about 2018). Context from the whole study: Mean age, gender distribution, total cell number and subset yield did not differ between patients and healthy donors. In the study, recently diagnosed type 1 diabetes patients and matched healthy donors were compared on the TCRB repertoires of their sorted circulating CD4+ T cell subsets. Regulatory and stem cell-like memory subsets were obtained from only 8 patients and about eight healthy donors, while naive and central memory subsets were obtained from all 30 or so donors. A total of roughly 100 million sorted cells were examined across all samples, and a strong correlation was observed between cell number per subset and RNA yield.

Each donor gave one peripheral blood draw, averaging roughly 120 mL, which was collected into heparinised tubes. Naive, central memory, regulatory and stem cell-like memory CD4+ T cells were sorted on a BD FACSAria II using a panel including CD45RO, CCR7, CD25, CD127, CD95 and CD27. A purity above 95% was achieved for all sorted populations. PBMCs were separated immediately by Lymphoprep density gradient centrifugation and were stained directly, without being cultured. So that batch effects would be minimized, each experiment stained and sorted samples in pairs, pairing one healthy donor with one patient. Results the study describes overall, beyond this receptor: HLA sub-analyses involved small numbers of individuals, so any influence of HLA type on TCRB rearrangement remained unresolved. Shorter templates might have been favored by PCR, but patient and control samples were amplified and corrected together, so both groups would have been affected equally by any skew. Because cDNA was sequenced instead of genomic DNA, highly expressing activated cells could be over-represented, though the groups showed no difference in activation or CD3 levels. Fewer insertions and more nucleotide deletions at VDJ recombination sites were observed in patients with type 1 diabetes, implying thymic rearrangement abnormalities. Type 1 diabetes patients showed a moderate but significant shortening of TCRB CDR3 length in all four CD4+ subsets. The naive, central memory and regulatory TCRB repertoires appeared to resemble one another more closely among patients than among healthy donors.

The entire isolated RNA was reverse transcribed using the High Capacity cDNA Reverse Transcription Kit, and thus expressed TCRB transcripts were sequenced. Deep immunoSEQ sequencing was performed on naive, central memory and regulatory T cell samples, with an average of roughly 3.3 million total reads per sample. Sorted cells were lysed in RLT buffer and RNA was extracted with DNase-treated RNeasy Micro or Mini kits, depending on cell number. To prevent cross-contamination, each cell subset was processed individually, whereas patient and healthy donor samples were processed jointly. The immunoSEQ multiplex PCR was used to amplify TCRB sequences from cDNA, generating 87-bp fragments that spanned the CDR3 region. Sequencing of the amplicons was done on the Illumina HiSeq platform. Per the source publication's procedure: Synthetic template baselines were used to correct PCR bias computationally, reads within Hamming distance 2 were collapsed together, and singletons that could not be merged were discarded. By aligning reads against IMGT, V, D and J genes, CDR3 length, and insertions or deletions at six rearrangement sites were assigned. Clonotype counts were normalized to sorted cell number within each subset before computing true diversity and Gini coefficients with the tcR R package. The overlap coefficient, calculated on TCRB nucleotide sequences, was used to measure repertoire sharing. Out-of-frame TCRB sequences from naive cells were analyzed to stand in for the pre-selection repertoire. Not all clones reach the TCRdb copy of this immuneACCESS table, which keeps in-frame sequences only. Checked studies attribute under half of the gap to unresolved V genes and leave the rest unexplained. V, J and clone size were drawn from that table, and D and trimming were deduced from the DNA. The sample includes hundreds of thousands of clones, with roughly 13% observed a single time. Together, the top ten hold around 0.022% of the sample.

The CDR3 sequence holds 20 residues, the cysteine and phenylalanine included. Kept here is only the CDR3 DNA, which spans 60 bases and is read in frame from base 1. Unmatched junction bases come to 17, with V trimmed by 4 bases and J by 0 bases. The germline V gene (reference sequence) provides CDR1 GTSNPN and CDR2 SVGIG. In its sample, this clone was seen a few times. Its antigen is currently not known. The input lacks base qualities; no much larger clone sits a single base away. The rearranged chain carries TRBV30 and TRBJ1-3; the central 11 bases match TRBD1. The sample taken for sequencing was naive CD4+ T cells from blood. This specimen's cell subset or site label, per the study, means: true naive CD4+ T cells. The sequence was obtained from a man aged 18 to 29 with type 1 diabetes. The nucleotide sequence reads TGTGCCTGGATTCCCGGACAGGGGGCTAAAGCTAGGGTCTCTGGAAACACCATATATTTT. It translates to CAWIPGQGAKARVSGNTIYF.